One sample yielded the 17 T cell receptor beta chains listed below, sequenced in a study of blood T cell repertoires in COVID-19. Assay used: immunoSEQ multiplex PCR; TCRdb lists only in-frame clones, some missing. The table has roughly 120,000 clones, 80% seen once. The sample was peripheral blood. The source is a man between 65 and 79 years old with acute or convalescent COVID-19.

This clone showed up just once. V and J are TRBV2 and TRBJ1-2, with 8 positions matching TRBD1. In germline, CDR1 is SNHLY, CDR2 FYNNEI. This CDR3 is 15 amino acids long. The V segment lost 3 bases and the J segment 0 bases; nucleotides outside the gene matches: 3. CDR3 in amino acids: CASSDGQGANYGYTF. CDR3 sequence (DNA): TGTGCCAGCAGTGACGGACAGGGTGCTAACTATGGCTACACCTTC.

The genes are TRBV3-1 (or the pseudogene TRBV3-2) and TRBJ2-2, with TRBD2 identical over 7 bases. The V gene's germline CDR1 is LGHDT and CDR2 YNNKEL (reference sequence). This CDR3 has 15 amino acids. Trimming took 1 base from V and 6 from J; bases not matched to a gene: 5. The chain's CDR3 is CASSQGGGIAGELFF. As DNA, the CDR3 is TGTGCCAGCAGCCAAGGCGGGGGAATCGCCGGGGAGCTGTTTTTT.

This rearrangement joins TRBV20-1 to TRBJ1-1; D is uncertain. This CDR3 comprises 16 residues. The V end lost 3 bases, the J end lost 0 bases, and 17 bases lay between the germline ends. CDR1 and CDR2 from the germline V gene are DFQATT and SNEGSKA (reference sequence). CDR3 sequence reads: CSASFLVPSMNTEAFF. The CDR3 DNA reads as TGCAGTGCTAGTTTTCTTGTCCCGAGCATGAACACTGAAGCTTTCTTT.

CDR3 loop: CASSWRGQGSEQFF. CDR3 coding DNA: TGTGCCAGCAGCTGGCGAGGCCAGGGTAGTGAGCAGTTCTTC. This chain links TRBV7-3 with TRBJ2-1; TRBD1 is a possible D gene (5 bases). Germline loops: CDR1 SGHTA, CDR2 FQGTGA. The germline V and J ends were trimmed by 4 bases and 9 bases, with 16 bases remaining between them. This CDR3 has 14 residues.

This clone was counted a single time. V and J are TRBV5-1 and TRBJ2-5, with 9 bases lining up with TRBD1. The CDR3 spans 14 residues. The J segment lost 4 bases and the V segment lost 1 base, leaving 2 bases of the junction unmatched. The germline V gene encodes CDR1 SGHRS and CDR2 YFSETQ. The CDR3 loop is CASSLTGGGETQYF. The CDR3 coding sequence is TGCGCCAGCAGCTTGACAGGGGGCGGAGAGACCCAGTACTTC. The full variable domain, completed using reference TRBV5-1 and TRBJ2-5, is KAGVTQTPRYLIKTRGQQVTLSCSPISGHRSVSWYQQTPGQGLQFLFEYFSETQRNKGNFPGRFSGRQFSNSRSEMNVSTLELGDSALYLCASSLTGGGETQYFGPGTRLLVL.

This chain connects TRBV5-6 to TRBJ1-1, with D perhaps matching TRBD1 (5 bases). V lost 2 bases and J 6 bases, leaving 5 bases between the germline ends. Germline CDR1 is SGHDT and CDR2 is YYEEEE. The CDR3 is 11 residues long. The CDR3: CASSLQAEAFF. In nucleotides, the CDR3 is TGTGCCAGCAGCTTACAGGCTGAAGCTTTCTTT.

The chain couples TRBV14 to TRBJ2-5, with D perhaps TRBD2 (5 bases). In germline, CDR1 is SGHDN, CDR2 FVKESK. CDR3 length: 15 amino acids. V dropped 0 bases and J dropped 9 bases, with 17 bases sitting between them. The CDR3 loop is CASSQDWASVEAQYF. The CDR3 DNA reads TGTGCCAGCAGCCAAGATTGGGCATCGGTGGAGGCCCAGTACTTC.

This clone was seen once. The J gene is TRBJ2-2, the V gene TRBV6-5, with TRBD1 as a possible D gene (6 bases). Per the germline V gene, CDR1 is MNHEY and CDR2 is SVGAGI. V was trimmed by 6 bases and J by 4 bases, leaving 15 bases between them. The CDR3 runs 15 residues. The CDR3 region has the DNA TGTGCCAGCAGCCTCGACAGGCCGATCACCGGGGAGCTGTTTTTT. The encoded protein is CASSLDRPITGELFF.

The chain is built from TRBV5-1 and TRBJ2-5; D is unclear. CDR1 is SGHRS and CDR2 is YFSETQ in the germline V gene. This CDR3 has 15 residues. With 0 bases removed from V and 2 bases from J, the gap between germline ends came to 11 bases. The CDR3 reads CASSLARASQETQYF. Here the CDR3 DNA reads TGCGCCAGCAGCTTGGCACGAGCTTCGCAAGAGACCCAGTACTTC.

This clone was detected once. The rearrangement uses TRBV2 and TRBJ1-5; D remains unclear. The CDR3 spans 16 residues. V lost 3 bases, J lost 3 bases, and 15 bases lay in between. Germline values: CDR1 SNHLY, CDR2 FYNNEI. CDR3 loop: CASSDGAHSYNQPQHF. The CDR3 DNA reads TGTGCCAGCAGTGATGGAGCACATTCCTACAATCAGCCCCAGCATTTT. Variable domain in full (rest from reference TRBV2 and TRBJ1-5): EPEVTQTPSHQVTQMGQEVILRCVPISNHLYFYWYRQILGQKVEFLVSFYNNEISEKSEIFDDQFSVERPDGSNFTLKIRSTKLEDSAMYFCASSDGAHSYNQPQHFGDGTRLSIL.

V and J are TRBV5-1 and TRBJ1-1; possibly TRBD1 for D (5 bases). The CDR3 has 15 amino acids. Germline CDR1 is SGHRS and CDR2 is YFSETQ. The V and J ends lost 2 bases and 0 bases respectively, with 11 bases between them. As DNA, the CDR3 is TGCGCCAGCAGCTTACCGACAGCAGTGAACACTGAAGCTTTCTTT. Its protein product is CASSLPTAVNTEAFF.

The sample holds a few counts of this clone. The V call is TRBV4-1, the J call TRBJ2-7; 9 nucleotides match TRBD1. V lost 3 bases to trimming and J lost 6 bases; unmatched junction nucleotides: 6. The CDR3 has 14 amino acids. Per germline, CDR1 MGHRA and CDR2 YSYEKL. CDR3 sequence reads: CASSQPGQGVEQYF. As DNA, the CDR3 is TGCGCCAGCAGCCAGCCGGGACAGGGTGTCGAGCAGTACTTC.

The table lists this clone with a few counts. The J gene is TRBJ1-5, the V gene TRBV18, with TRBD1 matching 9 bases. Germline CDR1 KGHSH, CDR2 LQKENI. The CDR3 has 15 residues. V trimming: 3 bases; J trimming: 5 bases; junction bases outside the gene matches: 5. The CDR3 reads CASSPGDRVHQPQHF. DNA of the CDR3: TGTGCCAGCTCACCGGGGGACAGGGTCCATCAGCCCCAGCATTTT.

CDR3 DNA: TGTGCCAGCAGCCAAGACAGGGGGAACTCACCCCTCCACTTT. Protein product: CASSQDRGNSPLHF. The chain employs TRBV3-1 (or the pseudogene TRBV3-2) and TRBJ1-6, with TRBD1 matching 7 bases. V shed 0 bases, J shed 10 bases, and the junction held 3 bases outside the gene matches. The germline gives CDR1 LGHDT, CDR2 YNNKEL (reference sequence). The CDR3 spans 14 residues.

This chain joins TRBV10-3 and TRBJ2-4; 8 bases agree with TRBD1. V dropped 0 bases and J dropped 4; count of bases not matched to a gene: 5. The length of the CDR3 is 16 residues. Germline CDR1 and CDR2: ENHRY and SYGVKD. CDR3 amino acids: CAISESVDRGKNIQYF. Written as DNA, the CDR3 is TGTGCCATCAGTGAGTCCGTCGACAGGGGAAAAAACATTCAGTACTTC.

V is TRBV19 and J is TRBJ1-3; maybe TRBD1 (5 bases). Germline-derived CDR1 and CDR2 are LNHDA and SQIVND (reference sequence). The CDR3 is made up of 12 amino acids. Trimming shortened V by 5 bases and J by 8 bases, and 10 bases separated the two germline ends. CDR3 region: CASSPPGDTIYF. CDR3 DNA sequence: TGTGCCAGTAGTCCCCCGGGGGACACCATATATTTT.

A few counts support this clone. The chain couples TRBV2 to TRBJ1-6, with 7 bases aligning to TRBD1. V was pared by 4 bases and J by 9 bases, with 6 bases of the junction left unmatched. Germline CDR1 reads SNHLY; CDR2 reads FYNNEI. This CDR3 is built from 14 residues. CDR3 coding DNA: TGTGCCAGCAGTGCCGACAGGGTTGGTTCACCCCTCCACTTT. Encoded protein: CASSADRVGSPLHF.